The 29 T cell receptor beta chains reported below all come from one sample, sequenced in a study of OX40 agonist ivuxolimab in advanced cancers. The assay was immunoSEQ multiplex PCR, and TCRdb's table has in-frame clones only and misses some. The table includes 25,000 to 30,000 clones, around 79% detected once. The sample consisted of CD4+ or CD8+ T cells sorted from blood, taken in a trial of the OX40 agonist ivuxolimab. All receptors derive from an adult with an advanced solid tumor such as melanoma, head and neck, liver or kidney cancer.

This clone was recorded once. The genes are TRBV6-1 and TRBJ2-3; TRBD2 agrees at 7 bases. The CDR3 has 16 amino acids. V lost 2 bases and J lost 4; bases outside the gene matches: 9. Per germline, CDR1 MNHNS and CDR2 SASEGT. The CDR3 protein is CASSESRLAPSDTQYF. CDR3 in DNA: TGTGCCAGCAGTGAATCACGACTAGCCCCGTCAGATACGCAGTATTTT.

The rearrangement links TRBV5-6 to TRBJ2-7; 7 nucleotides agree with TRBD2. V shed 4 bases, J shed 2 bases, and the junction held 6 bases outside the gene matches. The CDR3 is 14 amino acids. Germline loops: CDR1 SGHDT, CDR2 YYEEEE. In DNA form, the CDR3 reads TGTGCCAGCAGCATCGGCGGGAGTACCTACGAGCAGTACTTC. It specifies CASSIGGSTYEQYF.

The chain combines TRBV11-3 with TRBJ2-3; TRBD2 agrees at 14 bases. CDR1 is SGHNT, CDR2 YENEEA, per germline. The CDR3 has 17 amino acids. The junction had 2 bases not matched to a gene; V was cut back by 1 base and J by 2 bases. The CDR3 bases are TGTGCCAGCAGCTTAGGGGGACTAGCGGGAGTCACAGATACGCAGTATTTT. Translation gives CASSLGGLAGVTDTQYF.

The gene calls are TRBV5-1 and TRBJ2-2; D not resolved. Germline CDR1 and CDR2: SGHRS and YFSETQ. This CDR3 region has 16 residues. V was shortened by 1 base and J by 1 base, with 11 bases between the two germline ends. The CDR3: CASSLLPGKNTGELFF. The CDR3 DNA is TGCGCCAGCAGCTTGCTCCCAGGAAAGAACACCGGGGAGCTGTTTTTT.

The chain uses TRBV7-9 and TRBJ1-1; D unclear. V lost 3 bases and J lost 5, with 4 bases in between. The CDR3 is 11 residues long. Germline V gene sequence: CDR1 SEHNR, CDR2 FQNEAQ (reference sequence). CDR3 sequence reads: CASSFQTEAFF. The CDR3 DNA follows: TGTGCCAGCAGCTTTCAGACTGAAGCTTTCTTT.

The CDR3 loop is CSGQENYGYTF. The CDR3 DNA follows: TGCAGTGGTCAGGAGAACTATGGCTACACCTTC. This sequence joins TRBV20-1 and TRBJ1-2; D unresolved. Trimming took off 7 bases at V and 2 bases at J, with 8 bases between the two ends. Germline V CDR1 and CDR2: DFQATT, SNEGSKA (reference sequence). The CDR3 loop spans 11 amino acids.

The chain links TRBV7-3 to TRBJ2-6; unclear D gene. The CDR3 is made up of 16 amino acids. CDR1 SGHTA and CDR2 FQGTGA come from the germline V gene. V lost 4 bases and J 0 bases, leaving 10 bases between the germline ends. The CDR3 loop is CASSSRLFSGANVLTF. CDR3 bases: TGTGCCAGCAGCTCCCGACTGTTCTCTGGGGCCAACGTCCTGACTTTC. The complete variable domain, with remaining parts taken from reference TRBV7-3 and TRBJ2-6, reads GAGVSQTPSNKVTEKGKYVELRCDPISGHTALYWYRQSLGQGPEFLIYFQGTGAADDSGLPNDRFFAVRPEGSVSTLKIQRTERGDSAVYLCASSSRLFSGANVLTFGAGSRLTVL.

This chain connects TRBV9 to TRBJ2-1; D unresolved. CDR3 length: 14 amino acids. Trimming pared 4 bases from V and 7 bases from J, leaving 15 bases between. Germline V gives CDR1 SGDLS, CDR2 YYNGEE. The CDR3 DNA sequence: TGTGCCAGCAGCCGGAGTCTGGGCTGGAATGAGCAGTTCTTC. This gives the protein CASSRSLGWNEQFF.

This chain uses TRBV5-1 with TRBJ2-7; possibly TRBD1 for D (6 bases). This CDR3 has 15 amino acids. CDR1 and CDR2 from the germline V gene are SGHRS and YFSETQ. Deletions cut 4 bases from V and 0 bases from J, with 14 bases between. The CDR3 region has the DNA TGCGCCAGCAGCGGAACAGGGATTCTCTCCTACGAGCAGTACTTC. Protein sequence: CASSGTGILSYEQYF.

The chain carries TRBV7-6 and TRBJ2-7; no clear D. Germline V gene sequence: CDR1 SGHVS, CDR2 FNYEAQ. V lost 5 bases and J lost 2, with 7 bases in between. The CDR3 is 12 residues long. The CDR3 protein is CASSPRAYEQYF. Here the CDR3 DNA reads TGTGCCAGCAGCCCCCGAGCCTACGAGCAGTACTTC.

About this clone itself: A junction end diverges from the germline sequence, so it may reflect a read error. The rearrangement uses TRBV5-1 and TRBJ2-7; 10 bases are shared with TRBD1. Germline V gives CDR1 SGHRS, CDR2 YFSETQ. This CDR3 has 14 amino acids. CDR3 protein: CASSLTGGVHEQYF. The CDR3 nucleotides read TGTGCCAGCAGCCTGACAGGGGGCGTCCACGAGCAGTACTTC.

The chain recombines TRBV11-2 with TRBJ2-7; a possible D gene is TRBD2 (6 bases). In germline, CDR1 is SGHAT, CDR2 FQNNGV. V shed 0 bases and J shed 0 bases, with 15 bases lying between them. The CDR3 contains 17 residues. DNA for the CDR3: TGTGCCAGCAGCTTAGAGCCAAGCGGGCCCTTCTCCTACGAGCAGTACTTC. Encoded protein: CASSLEPSGPFSYEQYF.

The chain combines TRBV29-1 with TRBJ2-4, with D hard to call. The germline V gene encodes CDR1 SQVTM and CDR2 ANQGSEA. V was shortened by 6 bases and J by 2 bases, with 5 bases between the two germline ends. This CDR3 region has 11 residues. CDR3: CSVLSKNIQYF. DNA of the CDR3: TGCAGCGTCCTTTCCAAAAACATTCAGTACTTC.

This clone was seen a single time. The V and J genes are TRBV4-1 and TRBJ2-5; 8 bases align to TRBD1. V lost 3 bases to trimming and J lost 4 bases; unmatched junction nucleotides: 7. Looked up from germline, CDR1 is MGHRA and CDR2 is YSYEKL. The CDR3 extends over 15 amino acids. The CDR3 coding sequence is TGCGCCAGCAGCCATCCCGACAGGGGAGGAGAGACCCAGTACTTC. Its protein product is CASSHPDRGGETQYF.

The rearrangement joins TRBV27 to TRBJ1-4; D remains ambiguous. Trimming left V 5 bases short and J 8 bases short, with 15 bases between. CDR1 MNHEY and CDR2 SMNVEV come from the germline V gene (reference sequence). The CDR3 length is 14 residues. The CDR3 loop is CASSLRSSGEKLFF. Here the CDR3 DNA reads TGTGCCAGCAGTCTCCGCAGCTCAGGCGAAAAACTGTTTTTT.

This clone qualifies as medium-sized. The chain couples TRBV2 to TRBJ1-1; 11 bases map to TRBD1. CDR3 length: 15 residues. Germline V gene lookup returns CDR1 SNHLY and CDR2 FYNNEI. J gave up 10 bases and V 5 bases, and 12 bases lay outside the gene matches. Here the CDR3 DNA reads TGTGCCAGCAGTCATGACGGACAGGGGGCATGGGTAGCTTTCTTT. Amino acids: CASSHDGQGAWVAFF.

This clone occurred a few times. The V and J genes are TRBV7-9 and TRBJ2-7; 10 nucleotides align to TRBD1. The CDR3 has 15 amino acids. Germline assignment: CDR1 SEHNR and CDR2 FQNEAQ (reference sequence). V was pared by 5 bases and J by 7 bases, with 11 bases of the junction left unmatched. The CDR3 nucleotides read TGTGCCAGCAGCGACACGGGACAGGGGCATAGAGAGCAGTACTTC. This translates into CASSDTGQGHREQYF.

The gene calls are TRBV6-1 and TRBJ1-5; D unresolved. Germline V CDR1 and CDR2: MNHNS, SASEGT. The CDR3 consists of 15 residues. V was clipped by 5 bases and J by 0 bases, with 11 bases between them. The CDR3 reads CASSKGESSNQPQHF. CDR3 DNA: TGTGCCAGCAGTAAGGGTGAGTCTAGCAATCAGCCCCAGCATTTT.

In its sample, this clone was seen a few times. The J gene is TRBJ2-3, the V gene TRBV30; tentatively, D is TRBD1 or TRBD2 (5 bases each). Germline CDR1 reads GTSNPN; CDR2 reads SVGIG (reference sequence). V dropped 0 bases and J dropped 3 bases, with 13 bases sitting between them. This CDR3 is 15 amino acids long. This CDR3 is CAWSVRGRETDTQYF. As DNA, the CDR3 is TGTGCCTGGAGTGTAAGGGGCAGGGAGACAGATACGCAGTATTTT.

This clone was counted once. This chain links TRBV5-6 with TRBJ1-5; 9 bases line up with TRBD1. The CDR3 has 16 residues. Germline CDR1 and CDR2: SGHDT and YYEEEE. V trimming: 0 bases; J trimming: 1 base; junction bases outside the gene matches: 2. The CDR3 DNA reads TGTGCCAGCAGCTTGGCCGGGACAGGGAGCAATCAGCCCCAGCATTTT. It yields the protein CASSLAGTGSNQPQHF.

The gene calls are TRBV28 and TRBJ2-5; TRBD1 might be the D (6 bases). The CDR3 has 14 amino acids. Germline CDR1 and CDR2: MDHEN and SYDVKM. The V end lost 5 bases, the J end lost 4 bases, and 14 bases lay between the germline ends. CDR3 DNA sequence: TGTGCCAGCAGTGGAACAGGGTCGGGAGAGACCCAGTACTTC. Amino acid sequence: CASSGTGSGETQYF.

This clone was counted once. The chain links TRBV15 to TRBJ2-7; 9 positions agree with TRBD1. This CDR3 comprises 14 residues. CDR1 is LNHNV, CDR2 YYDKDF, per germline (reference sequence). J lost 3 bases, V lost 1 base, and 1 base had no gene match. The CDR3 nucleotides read TGTGCCACCAGCAGAGTGACAGGGGGCTACGAGCAGTACTTC. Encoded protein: CATSRVTGGYEQYF. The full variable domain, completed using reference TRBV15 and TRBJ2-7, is DAMVIQNPRYQVTQFGKPVTLSCSQTLNHNVMYWYQQKSSQAPKLLFHYYDKDFNNEADTPDNFQSRRPNTSFCFLDIRSPGLGDTAMYLCATSRVTGGYEQYFGPGTRLTVT.

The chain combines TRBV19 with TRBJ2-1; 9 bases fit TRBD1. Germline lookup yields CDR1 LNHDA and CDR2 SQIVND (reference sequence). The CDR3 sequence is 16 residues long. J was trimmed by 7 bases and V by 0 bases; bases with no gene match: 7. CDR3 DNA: TGTGCCAGTAGTATAGATCTACAGGGGGCATTGAATGAGCAGTTCTTC. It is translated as CASSIDLQGALNEQFF.

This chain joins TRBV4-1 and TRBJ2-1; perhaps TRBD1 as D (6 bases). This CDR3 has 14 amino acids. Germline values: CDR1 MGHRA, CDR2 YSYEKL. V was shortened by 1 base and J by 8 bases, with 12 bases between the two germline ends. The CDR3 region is CASSQGHEGDEQFF. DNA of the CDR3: TGCGCCAGCAGCCAAGGGCATGAGGGGGATGAGCAGTTCTTC.

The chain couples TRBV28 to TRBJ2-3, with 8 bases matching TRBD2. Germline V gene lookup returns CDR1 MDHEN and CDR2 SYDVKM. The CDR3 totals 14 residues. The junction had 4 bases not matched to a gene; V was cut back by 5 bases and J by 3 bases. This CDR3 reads CASSPLAVTDTQYF. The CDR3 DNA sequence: TGTGCCAGCAGTCCACTAGCGGTGACAGATACGCAGTATTTT.

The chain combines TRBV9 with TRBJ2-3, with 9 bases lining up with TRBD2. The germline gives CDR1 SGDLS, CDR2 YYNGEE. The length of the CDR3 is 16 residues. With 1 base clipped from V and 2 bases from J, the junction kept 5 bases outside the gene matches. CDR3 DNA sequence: TGTGCCAGCAGCGTACAGGCTAGCGGGAACACAGATACGCAGTATTTT. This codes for CASSVQASGNTDTQYF.

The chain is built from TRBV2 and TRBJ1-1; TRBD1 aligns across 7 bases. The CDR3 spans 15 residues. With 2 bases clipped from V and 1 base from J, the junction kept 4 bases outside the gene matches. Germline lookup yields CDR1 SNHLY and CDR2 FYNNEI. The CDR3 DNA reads TGTGCCAGCAGTGAACCACGACAGGGGAACACTGAAGCTTTCTTT. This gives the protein CASSEPRQGNTEAFF.

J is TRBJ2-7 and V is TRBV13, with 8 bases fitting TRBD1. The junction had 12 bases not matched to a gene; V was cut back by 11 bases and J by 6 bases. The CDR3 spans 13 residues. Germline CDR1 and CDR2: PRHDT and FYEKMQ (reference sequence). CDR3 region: CASQDRAQREQYF. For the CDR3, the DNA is TGTGCCTCACAGGACAGGGCCCAGCGCGAGCAGTACTTC.

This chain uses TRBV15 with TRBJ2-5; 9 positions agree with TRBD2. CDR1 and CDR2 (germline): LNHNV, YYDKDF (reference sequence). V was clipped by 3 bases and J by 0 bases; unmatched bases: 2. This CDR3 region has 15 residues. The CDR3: CATSRAGGYQETQYF. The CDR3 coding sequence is TGTGCCACCAGCAGGGCGGGGGGGTACCAAGAGACCCAGTACTTC.